The T cell receptor (beta chain) described here comes from a study of blood T cell repertoires in COVID-19. Germline CDR1 and CDR2: MNHEY and SMNVEV (reference sequence). The trim removed 3 bases at V and 5 bases at J, leaving 11 bases unmatched. The CDR3 consists of 17 residues. Libraries were prepared by immunoSEQ multiplex PCR; TCRdb keeps only in-frame clonotypes and omits some of them. The sample records 40,000 to 60,000 clones, 70% to 90% being singletons. The chain couples TRBV27 to TRBJ2-1; 9 bases are shared with TRBD1. The sequenced material came from peripheral blood. This TCR was recovered from a human donor in a cohort sampled during active COVID-19. The CDR3 loop is CASSFIYRDRADNEQFF. CDR3 nucleotide sequence: TGTGCCAGCAGTTTCATTTACCGGGACAGGGCCGACAATGAGCAGTTCTTC.